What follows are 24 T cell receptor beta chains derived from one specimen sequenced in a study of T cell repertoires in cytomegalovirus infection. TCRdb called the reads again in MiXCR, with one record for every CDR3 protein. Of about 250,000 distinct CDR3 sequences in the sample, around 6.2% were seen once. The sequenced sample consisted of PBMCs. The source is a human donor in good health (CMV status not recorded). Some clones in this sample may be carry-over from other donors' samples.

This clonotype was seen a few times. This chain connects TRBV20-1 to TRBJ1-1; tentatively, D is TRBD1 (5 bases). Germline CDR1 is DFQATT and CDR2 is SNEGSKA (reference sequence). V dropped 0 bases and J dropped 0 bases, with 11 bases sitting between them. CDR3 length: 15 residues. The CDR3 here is CSARDRQGLNTEAFF. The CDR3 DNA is TGCAGTGCTAGAGATCGGCAGGGATTGAACACTGAAGCTTTCTTT.

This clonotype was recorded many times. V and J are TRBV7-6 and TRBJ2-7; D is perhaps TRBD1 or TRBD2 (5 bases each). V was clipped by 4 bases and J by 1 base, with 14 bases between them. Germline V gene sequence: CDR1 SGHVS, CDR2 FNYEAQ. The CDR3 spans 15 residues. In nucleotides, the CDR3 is TGTGCCAGCAGCTCTTTCGAGGGGCCTTCCTACGAGCAGTACTTC. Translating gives CASSSFEGPSYEQYF. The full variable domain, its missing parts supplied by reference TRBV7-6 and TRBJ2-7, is GAGVSQSPRYKVTKRGQDVALRCDPISGHVSLYWYRQALGQGPEFLTYFNYEAQQDKSGLPNDRFSAERPEGSISTLTIQRTEQRDSAMYRCASSSFEGPSYEQYFGPGTRLTVT.

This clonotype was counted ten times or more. CDR3 DNA sequence: TGTGCCAGCAGCTTATATTCACTTGTTAATGAAAAACTGTTTTTT. Its protein product is CASSLYSLVNEKLFF. The chain employs TRBV7-2 and TRBJ1-4, with D unresolved. Trimming took 2 bases from V and 4 from J, leaving 11 bases between them. The CDR3 consists of 15 residues. CDR1 is SGHTA, CDR2 FQGNSA, per germline. The full variable domain, its missing parts supplied by reference TRBV7-2 and TRBJ1-4, is GAGVSQSPSNKVTEKGKDVELRCDPISGHTALYWYRQSLGQGLEFLIYFQGNSAPDKSGLPSDRFSAERTGGSVSTLTIQRTQQEDSAVYLCASSLYSLVNEKLFFGSGTQLSVL.

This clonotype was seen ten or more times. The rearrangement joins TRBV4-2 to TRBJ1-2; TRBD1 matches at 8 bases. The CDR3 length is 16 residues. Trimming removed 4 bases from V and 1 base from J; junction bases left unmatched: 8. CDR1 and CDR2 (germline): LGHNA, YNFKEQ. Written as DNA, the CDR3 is TGTGCCAGCAGCCGCTCCGGGACAGGTATTAACTATGGCTACACCTTC. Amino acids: CASSRSGTGINYGYTF.

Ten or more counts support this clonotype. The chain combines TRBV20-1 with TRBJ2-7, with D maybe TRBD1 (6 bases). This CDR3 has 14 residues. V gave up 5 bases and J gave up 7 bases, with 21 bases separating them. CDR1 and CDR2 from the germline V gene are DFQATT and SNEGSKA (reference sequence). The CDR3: CSAYYRAGMGEQYF. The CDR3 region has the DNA TGCAGTGCTTATTACAGGGCAGGGATGGGTGAGCAGTACTTC.

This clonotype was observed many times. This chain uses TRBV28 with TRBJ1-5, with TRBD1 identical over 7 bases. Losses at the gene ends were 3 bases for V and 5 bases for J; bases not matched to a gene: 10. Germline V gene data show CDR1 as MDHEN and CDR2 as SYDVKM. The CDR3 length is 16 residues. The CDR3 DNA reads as TGTGCCAGCAGTTTTCCCCGGACAGGACAACATCAGCCCCAGCATTTT. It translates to CASSFPRTGQHQPQHF.

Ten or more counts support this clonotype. CDR3 DNA: TGCGCCAGCAGTACCTCCCTCACCGGGACAGAGAACACTGAAGCTTTCTTT. Translated, it gives CASSTSLTGTENTEAFF. The V and J genes are TRBV23-1 and TRBJ1-1; 7 bases are a match to TRBD1. TRBV23-1 is assigned to the ORF class and has an uncertain function. The CDR3 has 17 amino acids. V dropped 5 bases and J dropped 1; count of bases not matched to a gene: 13.

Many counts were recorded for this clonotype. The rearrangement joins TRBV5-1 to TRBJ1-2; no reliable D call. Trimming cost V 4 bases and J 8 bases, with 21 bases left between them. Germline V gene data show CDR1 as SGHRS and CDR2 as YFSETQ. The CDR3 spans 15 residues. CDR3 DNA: TGCGCCAGCAGCCCCCTATGGGATCAAGGGCAGGGCTACACCTTC. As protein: CASSPLWDQGQGYTF. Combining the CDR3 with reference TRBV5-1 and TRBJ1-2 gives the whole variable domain KAGVTQTPRYLIKTRGQQVTLSCSPISGHRSVSWYQQTPGQGLQFLFEYFSETQRNKGNFPGRFSGRQFSNSRSEMNVSTLELGDSALYLCASSPLWDQGQGYTFGSGTRLTVV.

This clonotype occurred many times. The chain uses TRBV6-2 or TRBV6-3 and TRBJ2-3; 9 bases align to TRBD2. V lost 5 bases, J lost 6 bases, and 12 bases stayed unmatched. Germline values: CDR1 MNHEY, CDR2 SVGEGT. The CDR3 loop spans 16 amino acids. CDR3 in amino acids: CASSPLGAGGSDTQYF. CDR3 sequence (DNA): TGTGCCAGCAGTCCTTTGGGAGCGGGGGGATCGGATACGCAGTATTTT.

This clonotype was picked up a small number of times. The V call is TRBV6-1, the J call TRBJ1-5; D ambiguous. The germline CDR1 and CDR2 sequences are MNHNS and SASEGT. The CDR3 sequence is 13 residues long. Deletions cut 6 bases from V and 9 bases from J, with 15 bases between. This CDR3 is CASSLAGHSPQHF. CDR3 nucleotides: TGTGCCAGCAGCCTTGCTGGGCACTCGCCCCAGCATTTT.

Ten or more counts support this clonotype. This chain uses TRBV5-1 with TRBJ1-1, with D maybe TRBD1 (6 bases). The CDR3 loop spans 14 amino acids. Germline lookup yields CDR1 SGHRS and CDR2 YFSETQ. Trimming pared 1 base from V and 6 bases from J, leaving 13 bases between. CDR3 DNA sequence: TGCGCCAGCAGCTTGAAGGGAGAGGGGGCTGAAGCTTTCTTT. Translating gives CASSLKGEGAEAFF.

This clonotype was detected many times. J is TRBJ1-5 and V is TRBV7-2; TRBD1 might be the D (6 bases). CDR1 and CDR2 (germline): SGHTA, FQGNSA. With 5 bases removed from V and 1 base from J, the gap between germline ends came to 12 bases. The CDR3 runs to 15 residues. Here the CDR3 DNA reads TGTGCCAGCAGCATACAGGGTGGGAGCAATCAGCCCCAGCATTTT. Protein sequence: CASSIQGGSNQPQHF.

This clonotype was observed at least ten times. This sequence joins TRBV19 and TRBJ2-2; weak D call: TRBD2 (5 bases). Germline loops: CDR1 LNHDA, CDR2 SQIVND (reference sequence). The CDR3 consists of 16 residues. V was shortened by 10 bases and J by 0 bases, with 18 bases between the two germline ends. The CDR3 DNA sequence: TGTGCCACTCCCGGAGGAGACTGGGCGAACACCGGGGAGCTGTTTTTT. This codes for CATPGGDWANTGELFF.

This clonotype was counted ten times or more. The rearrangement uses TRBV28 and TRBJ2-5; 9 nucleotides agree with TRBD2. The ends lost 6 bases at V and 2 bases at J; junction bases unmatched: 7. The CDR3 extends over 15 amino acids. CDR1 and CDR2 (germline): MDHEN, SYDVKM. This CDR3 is CASRPLAGPQETQYF. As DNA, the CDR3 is TGTGCCAGCAGACCACTAGCGGGTCCACAAGAGACCCAGTACTTC. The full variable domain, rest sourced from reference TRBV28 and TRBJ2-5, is DVKVTQSSRYLVKRTGEKVFLECVQDMDHENMFWYRQDPGLGLRLIYFSYDVKMKEKGDIPEGYSVSREKKERFSLILESASTNQTSMYLCASRPLAGPQETQYFGPGTRLLVL.

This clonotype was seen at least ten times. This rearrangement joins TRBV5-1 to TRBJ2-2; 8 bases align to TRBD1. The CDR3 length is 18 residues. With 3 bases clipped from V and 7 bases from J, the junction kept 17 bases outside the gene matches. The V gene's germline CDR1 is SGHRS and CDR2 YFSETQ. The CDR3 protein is CASSSGLRTGKFSGELFF. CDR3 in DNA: TGCGCCAGCAGCTCTGGCCTGCGGACAGGGAAGTTCAGCGGGGAGCTGTTTTTT.

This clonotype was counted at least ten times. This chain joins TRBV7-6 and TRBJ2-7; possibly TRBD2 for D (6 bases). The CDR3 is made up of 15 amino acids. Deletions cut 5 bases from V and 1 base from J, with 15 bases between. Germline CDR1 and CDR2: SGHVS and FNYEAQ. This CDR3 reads CASSPGTPQSYEQYF. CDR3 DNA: TGTGCCAGCAGCCCGGGGACTCCTCAGTCCTACGAGCAGTACTTC.

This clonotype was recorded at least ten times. CDR3 nucleotides: TGTGCCAGCAGCTCCGATAGTATAGTGTGGGGCTACACCTTC. Amino acids: CASSSDSIVWGYTF. The chain couples TRBV7-2 to TRBJ1-2; D is unresolved. CDR1 and CDR2 from the germline V gene are SGHTA and FQGNSA. CDR3 length: 14 amino acids. Trimming removed 4 bases at V and 8 bases at J, with 17 bases between.

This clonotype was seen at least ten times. CDR3: CASSSGTGAGANVLTF. The CDR3 region has the DNA TGTGCCAGCAGCTCCGGGACAGGCGCTGGGGCCAACGTCCTGACTTTC. The chain combines TRBV7-3 with TRBJ2-6; 8 bases are shared with TRBD1. Trimming took 4 bases from V and 2 from J; bases not matched to a gene: 4. Germline assignment: CDR1 SGHTA and CDR2 FQGTGA. CDR3 length: 16 amino acids.

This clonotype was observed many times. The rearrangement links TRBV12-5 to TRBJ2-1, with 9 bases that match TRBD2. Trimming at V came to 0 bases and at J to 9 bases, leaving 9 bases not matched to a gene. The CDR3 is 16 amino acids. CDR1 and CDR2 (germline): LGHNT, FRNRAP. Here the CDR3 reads CASGLVLRGGAGEQFF. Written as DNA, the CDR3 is TGTGCTAGTGGTTTGGTACTACGCGGGGGGGCCGGTGAGCAGTTCTTC.

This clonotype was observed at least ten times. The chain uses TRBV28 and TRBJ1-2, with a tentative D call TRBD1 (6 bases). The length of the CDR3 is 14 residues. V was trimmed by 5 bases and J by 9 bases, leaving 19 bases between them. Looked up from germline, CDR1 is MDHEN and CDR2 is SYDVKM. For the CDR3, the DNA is TGTGCCAGCAGTGGGGGCAGGGGCTACTTACGCTACACCTTC. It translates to CASSGGRGYLRYTF.

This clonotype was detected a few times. The CDR3 DNA reads as TGTGCCAGCAGCCAATCCCTGACAGGAACCAGTAATTCACCCCTCCACTTT. Protein sequence: CASSQSLTGTSNSPLHF. This chain connects TRBV14 to TRBJ1-6; tentatively, D is TRBD1 (6 bases). The CDR3 is 17 residues long. The germline V gene has CDR1 SGHDN and CDR2 FVKESK. The V gene lost 2 bases and the J gene lost 6 bases, with 17 bases spanning the gap.

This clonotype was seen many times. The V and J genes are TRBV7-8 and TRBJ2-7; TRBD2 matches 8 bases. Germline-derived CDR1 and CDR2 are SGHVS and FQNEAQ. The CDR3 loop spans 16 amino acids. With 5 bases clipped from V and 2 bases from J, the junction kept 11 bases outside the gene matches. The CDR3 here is CASSQRERGSAYEQYF. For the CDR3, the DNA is TGTGCCAGCAGCCAGCGGGAGCGGGGGTCCGCCTACGAGCAGTACTTC.

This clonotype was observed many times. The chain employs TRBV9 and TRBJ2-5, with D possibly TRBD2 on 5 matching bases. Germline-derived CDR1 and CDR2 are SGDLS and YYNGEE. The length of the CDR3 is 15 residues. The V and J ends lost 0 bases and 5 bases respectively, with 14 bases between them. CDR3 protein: CASSVESSRGETQYF. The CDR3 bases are TGTGCCAGCAGCGTAGAGTCCTCCCGAGGGGAGACCCAGTACTTC.

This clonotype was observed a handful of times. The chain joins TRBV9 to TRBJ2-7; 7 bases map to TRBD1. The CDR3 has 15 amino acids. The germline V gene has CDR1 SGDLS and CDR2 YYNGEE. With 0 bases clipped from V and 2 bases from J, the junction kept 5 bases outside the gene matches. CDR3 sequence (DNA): TGTGCCAGCAGCGTAGCCCCGGGACAGCCCTACGAGCAGTACTTC. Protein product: CASSVAPGQPYEQYF.